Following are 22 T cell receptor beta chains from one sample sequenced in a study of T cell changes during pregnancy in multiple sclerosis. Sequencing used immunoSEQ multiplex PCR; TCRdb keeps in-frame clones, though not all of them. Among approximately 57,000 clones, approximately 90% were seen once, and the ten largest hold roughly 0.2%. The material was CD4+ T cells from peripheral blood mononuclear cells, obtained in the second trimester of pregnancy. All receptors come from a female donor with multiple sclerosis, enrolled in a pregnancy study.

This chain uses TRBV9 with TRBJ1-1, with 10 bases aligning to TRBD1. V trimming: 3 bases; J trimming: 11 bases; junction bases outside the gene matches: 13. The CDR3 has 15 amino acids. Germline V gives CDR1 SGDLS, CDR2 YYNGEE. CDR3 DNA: TGTGCCAGCAGCGCGCACCCGGGACAGGGGATTTCGGCTTTCTTT. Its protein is CASSAHPGQGISAFF.

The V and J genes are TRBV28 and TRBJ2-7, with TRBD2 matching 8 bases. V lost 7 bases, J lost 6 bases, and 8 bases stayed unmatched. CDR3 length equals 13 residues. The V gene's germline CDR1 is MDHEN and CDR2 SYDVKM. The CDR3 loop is CASKGTRLSEQYF. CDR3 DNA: TGTGCCAGCAAAGGGACTAGACTCTCCGAGCAGTACTTC.

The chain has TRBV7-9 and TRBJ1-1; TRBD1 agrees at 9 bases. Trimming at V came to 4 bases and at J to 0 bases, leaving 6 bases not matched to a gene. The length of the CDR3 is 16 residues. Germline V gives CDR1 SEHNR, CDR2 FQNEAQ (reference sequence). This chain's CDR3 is CASSSDRGLLNTEAFF. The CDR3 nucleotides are TGTGCCAGCAGCTCGGACAGGGGACTCTTGAACACTGAAGCTTTCTTT.

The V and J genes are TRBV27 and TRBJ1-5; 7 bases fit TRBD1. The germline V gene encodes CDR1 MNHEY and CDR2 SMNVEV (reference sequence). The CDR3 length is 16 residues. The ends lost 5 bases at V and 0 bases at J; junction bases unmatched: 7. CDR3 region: CASSEGARYSNQPQHF. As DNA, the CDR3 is TGTGCCAGCAGTGAGGGGGCCCGTTATAGCAATCAGCCCCAGCATTTT.

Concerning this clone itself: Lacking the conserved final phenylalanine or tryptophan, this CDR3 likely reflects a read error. The CDR3 DNA sequence: TGTGCCAGCAGCCAAGATCATAGGACTAGCGGGGGGGCAAACATTCAGTACCTC. Translation: CASSQDHRTSGGANIQYL. The rearrangement links TRBV4-2 to TRBJ2-4; TRBD2 agrees at 15 bases. The V gene's germline CDR1 is LGHNA and CDR2 YNFKEQ. The CDR3 loop spans 18 amino acids. Unmatched junction bases numbered 6, after V lost 0 bases and J lost 6 bases.

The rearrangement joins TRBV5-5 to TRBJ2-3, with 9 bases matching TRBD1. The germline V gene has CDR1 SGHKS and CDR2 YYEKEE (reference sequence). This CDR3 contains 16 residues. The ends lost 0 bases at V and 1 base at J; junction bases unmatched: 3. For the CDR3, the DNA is TGTGCCAGCAGCTTGGGGGACAGGGATCGCACAGATACGCAGTATTTT. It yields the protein CASSLGDRDRTDTQYF.

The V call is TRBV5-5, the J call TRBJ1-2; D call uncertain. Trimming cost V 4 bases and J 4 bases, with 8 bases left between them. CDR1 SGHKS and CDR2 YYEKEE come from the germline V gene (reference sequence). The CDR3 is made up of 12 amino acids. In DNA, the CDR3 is TGTGCCAGCAGCGGGCAGTCCTATGGCTACACCTTC. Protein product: CASSGQSYGYTF.

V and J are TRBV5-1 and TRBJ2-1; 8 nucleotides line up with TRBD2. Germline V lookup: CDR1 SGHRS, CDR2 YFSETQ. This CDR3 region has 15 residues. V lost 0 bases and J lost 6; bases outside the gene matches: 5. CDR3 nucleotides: TGCGCCAGCAGCTTGGGGGCGGGAGGTCGCAATGAGCAGTTCTTC. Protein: CASSLGAGGRNEQFF.

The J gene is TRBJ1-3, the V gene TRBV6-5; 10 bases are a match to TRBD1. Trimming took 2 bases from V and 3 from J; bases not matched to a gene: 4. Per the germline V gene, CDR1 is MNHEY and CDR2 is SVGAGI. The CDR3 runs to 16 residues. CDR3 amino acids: CASSYLTGGGGNTIYF. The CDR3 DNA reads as TGTGCCAGCAGTTACCTGACAGGGGGCGGTGGAAACACCATATATTTT.

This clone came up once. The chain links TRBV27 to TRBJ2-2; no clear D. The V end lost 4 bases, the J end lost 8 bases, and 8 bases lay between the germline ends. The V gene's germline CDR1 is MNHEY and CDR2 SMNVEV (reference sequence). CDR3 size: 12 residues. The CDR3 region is CASSSRGGELFF. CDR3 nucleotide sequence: TGTGCCAGCAGTTCCCGAGGAGGGGAGCTGTTTTTT.

The CDR3 nucleotides are TGCGCCAGCAGCTTGGTGCTAGGCGAGGAGACCCAGTACTTC. Encoded protein: CASSLVLGEETQYF. This sequence joins TRBV5-1 and TRBJ2-5; unclear D gene. The CDR3 consists of 14 residues. Germline lookup yields CDR1 SGHRS and CDR2 YFSETQ. Between the trimmed V and J ends, which lost 0 bases and 5 bases, there was a span of 11 bases.

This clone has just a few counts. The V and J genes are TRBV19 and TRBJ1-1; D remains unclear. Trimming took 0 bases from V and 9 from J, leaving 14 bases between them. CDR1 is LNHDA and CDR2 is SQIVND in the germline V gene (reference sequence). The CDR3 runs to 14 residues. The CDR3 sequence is CASSIDSGSRKAFF. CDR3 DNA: TGTGCCAGTAGTATAGATTCGGGGTCCAGGAAAGCTTTCTTT.

In DNA, the CDR3 is TGTGCCAGCAGTGAATTGGGACAGTTACGGCAGGGGACCCAGTACTTC. The encoded protein is CASSELGQLRQGTQYF. This chain joins TRBV25-1 and TRBJ2-5; TRBD1 matches at 7 bases. The CDR3 has 16 residues. Unmatched junction bases numbered 12, after V lost 1 base and J lost 7 bases. Germline lookup yields CDR1 MGHDK and CDR2 SYGVNS. Full variable domain (missing parts from reference TRBV25-1 and TRBJ2-5): EADIYQTPRYLVIGTGKKITLECSQTMGHDKMYWYQQDPGMELHLIHYSYGVNSTEKGDLSSESTVSRIRTEHFPLTLESARPSHTSQYLCASSELGQLRQGTQYFGPGTRLLVL.

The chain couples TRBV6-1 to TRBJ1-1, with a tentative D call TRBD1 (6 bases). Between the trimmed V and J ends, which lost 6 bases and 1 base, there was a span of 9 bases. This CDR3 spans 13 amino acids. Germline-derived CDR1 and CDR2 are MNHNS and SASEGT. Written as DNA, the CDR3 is TGTGCCAGCAGGGGGACACCGAACACTGAAGCTTTCTTT. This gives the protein CASRGTPNTEAFF.

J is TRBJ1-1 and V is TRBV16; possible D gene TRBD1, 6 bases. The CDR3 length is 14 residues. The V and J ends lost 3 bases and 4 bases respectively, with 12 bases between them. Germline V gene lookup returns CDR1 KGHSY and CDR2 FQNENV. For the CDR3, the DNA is TGTGCCAGCAGCCAGGACAGAGACCTCACTGAAGCTTTCTTT. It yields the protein CASSQDRDLTEAFF.

This CDR3 reads CASRGARIGTDTQYF. Written as DNA, the CDR3 is TGTGCCAGCAGGGGAGCTAGGATCGGCACAGATACGCAGTATTTT. This sequence joins TRBV2 and TRBJ2-3, with a weak D call TRBD2 (5 bases). This CDR3 has 15 amino acids. With 6 bases removed from V and 1 base from J, the gap between germline ends came to 14 bases. The germline gives CDR1 SNHLY, CDR2 FYNNEI.

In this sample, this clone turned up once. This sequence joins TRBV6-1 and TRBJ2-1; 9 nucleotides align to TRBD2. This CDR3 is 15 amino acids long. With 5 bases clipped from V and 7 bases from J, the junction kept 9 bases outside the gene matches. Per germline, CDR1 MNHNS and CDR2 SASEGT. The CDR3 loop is CASSPSSGGLNEQFF. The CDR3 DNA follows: TGTGCCAGCAGTCCAAGTAGCGGGGGACTTAATGAGCAGTTCTTC.

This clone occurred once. CDR3 sequence: CASSLSVYDYVYNEQFF. DNA of the CDR3: TGTGCCAGCAGTTTATCGGTCTACGACTATGTCTACAATGAGCAGTTCTTC. This chain connects TRBV27 to TRBJ2-1; D is possibly TRBD2 (5 bases). Germline assignment: CDR1 MNHEY and CDR2 SMNVEV (reference sequence). Trimming pared 0 bases from V and 3 bases from J, leaving 15 bases between. The CDR3 is made up of 17 amino acids.

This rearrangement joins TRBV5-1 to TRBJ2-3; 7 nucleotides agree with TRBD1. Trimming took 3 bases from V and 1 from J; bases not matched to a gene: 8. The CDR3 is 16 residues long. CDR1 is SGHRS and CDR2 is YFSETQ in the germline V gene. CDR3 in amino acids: CASSSTQGFGTDTQYF. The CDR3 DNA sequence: TGCGCCAGCAGCTCGACACAGGGGTTCGGCACAGATACGCAGTATTTT. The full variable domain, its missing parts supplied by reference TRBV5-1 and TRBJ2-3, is KAGVTQTPRYLIKTRGQQVTLSCSPISGHRSVSWYQQTPGQGLQFLFEYFSETQRNKGNFPGRFSGRQFSNSRSEMNVSTLELGDSALYLCASSSTQGFGTDTQYFGPGTRLTVL.

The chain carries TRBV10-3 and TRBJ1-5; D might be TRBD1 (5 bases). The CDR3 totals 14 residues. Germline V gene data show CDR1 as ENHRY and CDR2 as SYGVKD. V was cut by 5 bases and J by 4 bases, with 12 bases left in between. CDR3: CAISMAGINQPQHF. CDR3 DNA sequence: TGTGCCATCAGTATGGCAGGGATTAATCAGCCCCAGCATTTT.

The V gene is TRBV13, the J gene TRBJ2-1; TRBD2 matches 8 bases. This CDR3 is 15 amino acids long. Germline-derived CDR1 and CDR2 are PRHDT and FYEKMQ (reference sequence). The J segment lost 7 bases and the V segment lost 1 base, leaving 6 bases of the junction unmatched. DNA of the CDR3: TGTGCCAGCAGCTTAGAGCGACTAGCGAGGAATGAGCAGTTCTTC. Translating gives CASSLERLARNEQFF.

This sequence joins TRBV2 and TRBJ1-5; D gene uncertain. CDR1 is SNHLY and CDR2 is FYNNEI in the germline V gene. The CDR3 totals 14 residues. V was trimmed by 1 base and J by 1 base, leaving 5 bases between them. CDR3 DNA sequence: TGTGCCAGCAGTGAAGGGCAGAGCAATCAGCCCCAGCATTTT. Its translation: CASSEGQSNQPQHF.